This T cell receptor beta chain was recovered during a study of response to subunit inactivated influenza vaccine. Study results and caveats: Each seasonal influenza vaccination recruits few new T cells, the authors suggested.

Using its own MiXCR run on the RT-PCR reads, TCRdb lists one record per CDR3 protein. The sample holds 400,000 to 550,000 distinct CDR3 sequences, about 25% seen once. On this clonotype: The antigen remains unidentified.

This clonotype originated in a man aged 45-65 years who received an inactivated influenza vaccine. The sequencing used CD4+ T cells sorted from PBMCs, collected around 5 days after vaccination.

The DNA of the CDR3 is TGTGCCAGCAGCTTAGCCGCGAACAGGTACAATGAGCAGTTCTTC. Its protein is CASSLAANRYNEQFF. The rearrangement uses TRBV7-2 and TRBJ2-1; a weak D match, TRBD1 (5 bases). The V gene lost 0 bases and the J gene lost 4 bases, with 10 bases spanning the gap. CDR1 and CDR2 (germline): SGHTA, FQGNSA. CDR3 length: 15 amino acids.